A single sample is the source of the 5 T cell receptor beta chains below, sequenced in a study of blood T cell repertoires in COVID-19. Data came from immunoSEQ multiplex PCR; TCRdb stores just in-frame clones and leaves some out. Here the sample spans 250,000 to 300,000 clones, roughly 87% being singletons. The specimen sequenced was peripheral blood. The receptors stem from a woman in her 50s who had recovered from COVID-19.

V and J are TRBV6-6 and TRBJ1-1; 7 positions match TRBD1. The length of the CDR3 is 15 residues. Germline CDR1 and CDR2: MNHNY and SVGAGI (reference sequence). V lost 5 bases to trimming and J lost 1 base; unmatched junction nucleotides: 7. Here the CDR3 reads CASSNRGAGNTEAFF. CDR3 sequence (DNA): TGTGCCAGCAGTAACAGGGGAGCGGGGAACACTGAAGCTTTCTTT.

The chain links TRBV11-2 to TRBJ1-4; D is uncertain. Germline loops: CDR1 SGHAT, CDR2 FQNNGV. V lost 1 base and J 8 bases, leaving 8 bases between the germline ends. This CDR3 is built from 13 residues. The CDR3 reads CASSLALEEKLFF. Written as DNA, the CDR3 is TGTGCCAGCAGCTTAGCGTTGGAGGAAAAACTGTTTTTT.

This clone was observed a single time. The chain carries TRBV16 and TRBJ2-3; a possible D gene is TRBD2 (5 bases). Germline lookup yields CDR1 KGHSY and CDR2 FQNENV. V was clipped by 6 bases and J by 7 bases, with 14 bases between them. The CDR3 loop spans 13 amino acids. CDR3 DNA sequence: TGTGCCAGCAGTCCGGCGGGCAGAAATACGCAGTATTTT. Translation gives CASSPAGRNTQYF.

The J gene is TRBJ2-5, the V gene TRBV6-6; D perhaps matches TRBD2 (6 bases). From germline, CDR1 is MNHNY and CDR2 SVGAGI (reference sequence). CDR3 size: 13 residues. Trimming removed 1 base at V and 9 bases at J, with 12 bases between. The CDR3 loop is CASSYCGDCPQYF. The CDR3 DNA is TGTGCCAGCAGTTACTGTGGGGACTGCCCCCAGTACTTC.

The chain is built from TRBV6-5 and TRBJ2-3, with 8 bases fitting TRBD2. The CDR3 spans 15 residues. V was pared by 2 bases and J by 2 bases, with 3 bases of the junction left unmatched. Per germline, CDR1 MNHEY and CDR2 SVGAGI. The CDR3 loop is CASSYQAGDTDTQYF. DNA for the CDR3: TGTGCCAGCAGTTACCAAGCGGGAGACACAGATACGCAGTATTTT.